This is a list of T cell receptor beta chains from one sample in a study of T cell repertoires in cytomegalovirus infection. TCRdb re-derived calls from the reads in MiXCR, one entry per CDR3 protein. The sample has some 300,000 distinct CDR3 sequences; roughly a tenth are singletons. The sequenced sample was PBMCs. Source of these receptors: a human donor in good health (CMV status not recorded). Some clones in this sample may be carry-over from other donors' samples. Both conserved end residues are part of each CDR3. A D gene is named only where the DNA matches it firmly. Not all rows give a size; the values are once, few, many and, for expanded clones, a class.

D: TRBD2
J: TRBJ2-5
size: many
V: TRBV6-2/TRBV6-3
CDR3: CASSYGLAGKMGETQYF
DNA: TGTGCCAGCAGTTACGGACTAGCGGGGAAGATGGGTGAGACCCAGTACTTC

D: TRBD2
J: TRBJ2-4
size: once
V: TRBV6-2/TRBV6-3
CDR3: CASSFGLAGANIQYF
DNA: TGTGCCAGCAGTTTCGGACTAGCGGGGGCAAACATTCAGTACTTC

D: NA
J: TRBJ1-1
size: many
V: TRBV14
CDR3: CASSPQGLYRTEAFF
DNA: TGTGCCAGCAGCCCCCAGGGGTTATATCGGACTGAAGCTTTCTTT

D: TRBD1
J: TRBJ2-1
size: NA
V: TRBV29-1
CDR3: CSVEGQGDRGRGYGYEQFF
DNA: TGCAGCGTTGAAGGTCAGGGGGACAGGGGGCGAGGGTACGGCTATGAGCAGTTCTTC

D: NA
J: TRBJ1-2
size: many
V: TRBV20-1
CDR3: CSARTGSNYGYTF
DNA: TGCAGTGCTAGGACAGGCTCTAACTATGGCTACACCTTC

D: TRBD2
J: TRBJ2-1
size: many
V: TRBV28
CDR3: CASSLWTSGTYNEQFF
DNA: TGTGCCAGCAGTCTTTGGACTAGCGGGACCTACAATGAGCAGTTCTTC

D: NA
J: TRBJ1-5
size: many
V: TRBV28
CDR3: CASSPTRNQPQHF
DNA: TGTGCCAGCAGTCCCACCCGGAATCAGCCCCAGCATTTT

D: NA
J: TRBJ1-5
size: few
V: TRBV6-6
CDR3: CASSRQERYQPQHF
DNA: TGTGCCAGCAGTCGACAGGAGAGATATCAGCCCCAGCATTTT

D: NA
J: TRBJ1-6
size: NA
V: TRBV20-1
CDR3: CSARGGDYNSPLHF
DNA: TGCAGTGCTAGGGGAGGGGATTATAATTCACCCCTCCACTTT

D: TRBD2
J: TRBJ2-1
size: many
V: TRBV29-1
CDR3: CSVVGLAGYNEQFF
DNA: TGCAGCGTCGTGGGACTAGCGGGGTATAATGAGCAGTTCTTC

D: NA
J: TRBJ2-2
size: NA
V: TRBV19
CDR3: CASSGAGEDTGELFF
DNA: TGTGCCAGTAGCGGAGCCGGAGAGGACACCGGGGAGCTGTTTTTT

D: NA
J: TRBJ2-7
size: NA
V: TRBV10-2
CDR3: CASRKRHSPYEQYF
DNA: TGCGCCAGCAGAAAACGGCACAGCCCCTACGAGCAGTACTTC

D: TRBD2
J: TRBJ2-1
size: many
V: TRBV7-2
CDR3: CASSLGDYNNEQFF
DNA: TGTGCCAGCAGCTTAGGGGACTACAACAATGAGCAGTTCTTC

D: NA
J: TRBJ1-4
size: many
V: TRBV7-6
CDR3: CASSEMEVRRTLSGEKLFF
DNA: TGTGCCAGCAGCGAGATGGAGGTCCGGAGGACCCTTTCTGGGGAAAAACTGTTTTTT

D: TRBD2
J: TRBJ2-1
size: many
V: TRBV7-2
CDR3: CASSLMAGGPGNEQFF
DNA: TGTGCCAGCAGCTTGATGGCGGGGGGGCCTGGCAATGAGCAGTTCTTC

D: TRBD2
J: TRBJ2-1
size: many
V: TRBV7-2
CDR3: CASRTGGPYNEQFF
DNA: TGTGCCAGCCGTACGGGGGGGCCGTACAATGAGCAGTTCTTC

D: TRBD2
J: TRBJ2-3
size: many
V: TRBV7-9
CDR3: CASSSRLAASTDTQYF
DNA: TGTGCCAGCAGCTCCCGACTAGCAGCTAGCACAGATACGCAGTATTTT

D: TRBD1
J: TRBJ2-3
size: many
V: TRBV6-1
CDR3: CASEGTDTDTQYF
DNA: TGTGCCAGCGAGGGGACAGACACAGATACGCAGTATTTT

D: TRBD1
J: TRBJ2-5
size: many
V: TRBV4-1
CDR3: CASSQLGQEGTQYF
DNA: TGCGCCAGCAGCCAACTCGGACAGGAAGGGACCCAGTACTTC

D: NA
J: TRBJ1-3
size: many
V: TRBV5-4
CDR3: CASSFGRDSGNTIYF
DNA: TGTGCCAGCAGCTTCGGACGAGACTCTGGAAACACCATATATTTT

D: NA
J: TRBJ1-1
size: many
V: TRBV7-9
CDR3: CASRLDTNTEAFF
DNA: TGTGCCAGCCGACTTGACACGAACACTGAAGCTTTCTTT

D: NA
J: TRBJ2-1
size: many
V: TRBV5-4
CDR3: CASRFGESGFYNEQFF
DNA: TGTGCCAGCAGATTTGGTGAGTCCGGATTCTACAATGAGCAGTTCTTC

D: TRBD1
J: TRBJ2-1
size: many
V: TRBV27
CDR3: CASSSGQGGYNEQFF
DNA: TGTGCCAGCAGTTCGGGACAGGGGGGATACAATGAGCAGTTCTTC

D: NA
J: TRBJ2-6
size: NA
V: TRBV4-2
CDR3: CASSLDPSGANVLTF
DNA: TGTGCCAGCAGCCTGGACCCCTCTGGGGCCAACGTCCTGACTTTC

D: TRBD1
J: TRBJ2-3
size: many
V: TRBV6-4
CDR3: CASSEFPPGQVPPDTQYF
DNA: TGTGCCAGCAGTGAATTCCCCCCGGGACAGGTCCCCCCAGATACGCAGTATTTT

D: NA
J: TRBJ1-2
size: many
V: TRBV7-9
CDR3: CASSLSKGRGNEGYTF
DNA: TGTGCCAGCAGCTTAAGCAAGGGACGGGGAAATGAGGGCTACACCTTC

D: NA
J: TRBJ2-6
size: few
V: TRBV7-2
CDR3: CASSPIRGANVLTF
DNA: TGTGCCAGCAGCCCGATCAGGGGGGCCAACGTCCTGACTTTC

D: NA
J: TRBJ1-2
size: many
V: TRBV19
CDR3: CASSKTGPYGYTF
DNA: TGTGCCAGTAGTAAAACAGGGCCCTATGGCTACACCTTC

D: TRBD1
J: TRBJ2-2
size: many
V: TRBV5-1
CDR3: CASSLGQAAQNTGELFF
DNA: TGCGCCAGCAGCCTAGGACAGGCGGCCCAAAACACCGGGGAGCTGTTTTTT

D: TRBD1
J: TRBJ1-2
size: few
V: TRBV13
CDR3: CASSFSQGNGYTF
DNA: TGTGCCAGCAGCTTTTCACAGGGGAATGGCTACACCTTC

D: TRBD1
J: TRBJ1-2
size: many
V: TRBV28
CDR3: CASSLGTGDGYTF
DNA: TGTGCCAGCAGCCTCGGCACAGGGGATGGCTACACCTTC

D: TRBD2
J: TRBJ2-5
size: many
V: TRBV4-1
CDR3: CASSHPKAGDQETQYF
DNA: TGCGCCAGCAGCCACCCAAAAGCGGGGGATCAAGAGACCCAGTACTTC

D: NA
J: TRBJ1-4
size: NA
V: TRBV10-3
CDR3: CAISESGDRYEKLFF
DNA: TGTGCCATCAGTGAGTCGGGGGACCGTTATGAAAAACTGTTTTTT

D: NA
J: TRBJ1-4
size: many
V: TRBV4-1
CDR3: CASSQGWTENEKLFF
DNA: TGCGCCAGCAGCCAAGGGTGGACAGAAAATGAAAAACTGTTTTTT

D: TRBD1
J: TRBJ2-1
size: many
V: TRBV7-2
CDR3: CASSLAGTAYNEQFF
DNA: TGTGCCAGCAGCTTAGCGGGGACAGCTTACAATGAGCAGTTCTTC

D: NA
J: TRBJ2-1
size: many
V: TRBV20-1
CDR3: CSARDTRRNNEQFF
DNA: TGCAGTGCTAGAGATACCAGGAGAAACAATGAGCAGTTCTTC

D: TRBD1
J: TRBJ2-3
size: many
V: TRBV7-6
CDR3: CASSHRTGGDTQYF
DNA: TGTGCCAGCAGCCACCGGACAGGGGGAGATACGCAGTATTTT

D: NA
J: TRBJ1-2
size: NA
V: TRBV20-1
CDR3: CSARTNYGYTF
DNA: TGCAGTGCTCGGACTAACTATGGCTACACCTTC

D: TRBD2
J: TRBJ2-1
size: few
V: TRBV20-1
CDR3: CSFPRTSGYNEQFF
DNA: TGCAGCTTCCCCCGGACTAGCGGGTACAATGAGCAGTTCTTC

D: NA
J: TRBJ2-4
size: many
V: TRBV6-1
CDR3: CASSQGSSLAKNIQYF
DNA: TGTGCCAGCAGTCAGGGGTCCTCCTTGGCCAAAAACATTCAGTACTTC

D: TRBD2
J: TRBJ2-1
size: many
V: TRBV7-2
CDR3: CASSLPAGRNEQFF
DNA: TGTGCCAGCAGCTTACCAGCGGGGCGGAATGAGCAGTTCTTC

D: NA
J: TRBJ1-2
size: many
V: TRBV24-1
CDR3: CATSDPARNYGYTF
DNA: TGTGCCACCAGTGATCCAGCCCGAAACTATGGCTACACCTTC

D: NA
J: TRBJ1-2
size: NA
V: TRBV20-1
CDR3: CSARVGRGSVYGYTF
DNA: TGCAGTGCTAGAGTGGGCAGGGGATCGGTCTATGGCTACACCTTC

D: NA
J: TRBJ1-1
size: few
V: TRBV7-9
CDR3: CASRQTDRNTEAFF
DNA: TGTGCCAGCAGACAAACGGACAGGAACACTGAAGCTTTCTTT

D: NA
J: TRBJ1-1
size: many
V: TRBV12-3/TRBV12-4
CDR3: CASTATRSPKGAFF
DNA: TGTGCCAGCACCGCGACCCGATCCCCCAAGGGAGCTTTCTTT

D: NA
J: TRBJ2-5
size: NA
V: TRBV10-3
CDR3: CAIRKDEETQYF
DNA: TGTGCCATCAGGAAGGACGAAGAGACCCAGTACTTC